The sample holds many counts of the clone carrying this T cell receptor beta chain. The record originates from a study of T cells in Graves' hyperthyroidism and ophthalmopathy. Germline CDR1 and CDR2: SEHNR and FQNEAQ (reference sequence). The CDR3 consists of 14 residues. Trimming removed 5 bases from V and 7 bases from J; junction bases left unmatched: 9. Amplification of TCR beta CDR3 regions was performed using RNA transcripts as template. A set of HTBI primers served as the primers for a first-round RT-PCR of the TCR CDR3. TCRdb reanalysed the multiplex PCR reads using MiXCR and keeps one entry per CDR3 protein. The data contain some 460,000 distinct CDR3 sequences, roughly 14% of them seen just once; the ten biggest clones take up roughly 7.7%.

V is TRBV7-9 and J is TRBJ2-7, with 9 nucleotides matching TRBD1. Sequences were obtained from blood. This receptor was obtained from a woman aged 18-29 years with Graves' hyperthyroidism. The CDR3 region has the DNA TGTGCCAGCAGCCCGGGGACAGGGCCGAGTGAGCAGTACTTC. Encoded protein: CASSPGTGPSEQYF.